This record looks at one T cell receptor (beta chain) sequence and its context. The entry originates in a study of blood T cell repertoires in COVID-19. Original methodology: Reference gene primer amplification gave nucleated cell count estimates. TCRdb keeps only in-frame clones here, not all; method: immunoSEQ multiplex PCR. V and J calls and clone size are given by that table; D and trimming were obtained from the DNA. The sample carries under 300,000 clones, roughly 84% recorded once. CDR3 size: 13 residues. V lost 4 bases to trimming and J lost 4 bases, with 13 bases between them. Germline lookup yields CDR1 GTSNPN and CDR2 SVGIG (reference sequence).

The clonotype originates from a woman in her forties who had recovered from COVID-19. V is TRBV30 and J is TRBJ2-5; D is uncertain. Source material: peripheral blood. Written as DNA, the CDR3 is TGTGCCTGGAAGCCGGTACCAAGAGAGACCCAGTACTTC. This codes for CAWKPVPRETQYF.